The rows below give T cell receptor beta chains drawn from one sample of a study of blood T cell repertoires in COVID-19. The repertoire was sequenced with immunoSEQ multiplex PCR; TCRdb's copy has only in-frame clones and lacks some. The sample consists of around 32,000 clones, approximately 93% of them appearing once. Material for sequencing was peripheral blood. These receptors came from a male donor with active COVID-19. Both conserved end residues are part of each CDR3. The D gene is left open where the match is weak. Not all rows give a size; the values are once, few, many and, for expanded clones, a class.

.,TRBV6-2/TRBV6-3,TRBJ1-1,.,CASSSWSPPGTEAFF,TGTGCCAGCAGTTCCTGGAGCCCCCCGGGCACTGAAGCTTTCTTT
.,TRBV12-3/TRBV12-4,TRBJ2-7,.,CASARDFYEQYF,TGTGCCAGCGCCCGGGACTTCTACGAGCAGTACTTC
TRBD1,TRBV15,TRBJ2-2,.,CATSRRTGGGTGELFF,TGTGCCACCAGCAGACGGACAGGGGGAGGGACCGGGGAGCTGTTTTTT
TRBD2,TRBV5-4,TRBJ2-5,.,CASSLASGGLTETQYF,TGTGCCAGCAGCTTGGCGAGCGGGGGGCTTACGGAGACCCAGTACTTC
.,TRBV19,TRBJ1-1,once,CASSIDRSWNTEAFF,TGTGCCAGTAGTATAGATCGTAGCTGGAACACTGAAGCTTTCTTT
TRBD2,TRBV7-9,TRBJ2-5,once,CASSLDGLAEYQETQYF,TGTGCCAGCAGCTTAGACGGCCTAGCGGAGTACCAAGAGACCCAGTACTTC
TRBD1,TRBV2,TRBJ1-5,.,CASRGQGGRQPQHF,TGTGCCAGCAGGGGACAGGGAGGGAGACAGCCCCAGCATTTT
.,TRBV5-8,TRBJ2-1,once,CAESGNARSSYNEQFF,TGTGCCGAGTCGGGAAATGCACGTAGCTCCTACAATGAGCAGTTCTTC
.,TRBV14,TRBJ1-2,.,CASSPRPTGVYGYTF,TGTGCCAGCAGCCCCCGCCCTACAGGTGTCTATGGCTACACCTTC
TRBD2,TRBV11-1,TRBJ2-7,.,CASSLGRGPYEQYF,TGTGCCAGCAGCTTGGGGAGGGGCCCCTACGAGCAGTACTTC
TRBD1,TRBV5-1,TRBJ1-1,.,CASSSLSTGRGNTEAFF,TGCGCCAGCAGCTCACTTTCGACAGGGCGGGGGAACACTGAAGCTTTCTTT
.,TRBV19,TRBJ1-2,.,CASSTTPQTMNYGYTF,TGTGCCAGTAGTACCACCCCACAGACTATGAACTATGGCTACACCTTC
.,TRBV18,TRBJ1-5,.,CASSPPGRGNQPQHF,TGTGCCAGCTCACCCCCGGGTAGAGGCAATCAGCCCCAGCATTTT
.,TRBV7-2,TRBJ2-5,.,CASSLAGLRETQYF,TGTGCCAGCAGCTTAGCGGGACTGCGCGAGACCCAGTACTTC
TRBD2,TRBV2,TRBJ2-5,.,CASSEVGLAGETQYF,TGTGCCAGCAGCGAAGTTGGACTAGCGGGAGAGACCCAGTACTTC
TRBD1,TRBV7-2,TRBJ2-7,.,CASSLAFTGALSYEQYF,TGTGCCAGCAGCTTAGCTTTTACAGGGGCCCTCTCCTACGAGCAGTACTTC
.,TRBV7-3,TRBJ2-5,.,CASSPYQETQYF,TGTGCCAGCAGCCCCTACCAAGAGACCCAGTACTTC
.,TRBV7-2,TRBJ2-1,.,CASSFGRGPGNEQFF,TGTGCCAGCAGCTTCGGCAGGGGCCCTGGCAATGAGCAGTTCTTC
TRBD1,TRBV5-8,TRBJ1-2,.,CASSLAGTGMYGYTF,TGTGCCAGCAGCTTGGCCGGGACAGGGATGTATGGCTACACCTTC
TRBD1,TRBV3-1/TRBV3-2,TRBJ1-2,.,CASRDRGLIVGGYTF,TGTGCCAGCCGGGACAGGGGGCTGATAGTGGGTGGCTACACCTTC
.,TRBV6-2/TRBV6-3,TRBJ2-5,few,CASSPGGIVETQYF,TGTGCCAGCAGTCCCGGGGGTATAGTAGAGACCCAGTACTTC
.,TRBV2,TRBJ2-7,.,CASSDSSYEQYF,TGTGCCAGCAGTGACAGTTCCTACGAGCAGTACTTC
TRBD1,TRBV6-2/TRBV6-3,TRBJ2-1,few,CASSSSPAGGYNEQFF,TGTGCCAGCAGCTCGTCTCCGGCAGGGGGCTACAATGAGCAGTTCTTC
TRBD2,TRBV10-1,TRBJ2-1,.,CASSESRLAGGNEQFF,TGCGCCAGCAGTGAGTCTAGACTAGCTGGAGGCAATGAGCAGTTCTTC
TRBD1,TRBV6-6,TRBJ1-2,.,CASSYQGGVGGYTF,TGTGCCAGCAGTTACCAGGGGGGTGTTGGTGGCTACACCTTC
.,TRBV21-1,TRBJ1-5,.,CASSNRPWGHNQPQHF,TGTGCCAGCAGCAACCGCCCCTGGGGCCACAATCAGCCCCAGCATTTT
.,TRBV7-3,TRBJ2-7,.,CASSPHYSAGQYF,TGTGCCAGCAGCCCGCACTACAGTGCGGGGCAGTACTTC
TRBD1,TRBV4-1,TRBJ1-2,once,CASSQEAGDRGLTNYGYTF,TGCGCCAGCAGCCAAGAGGCGGGCGACAGGGGGCTCACTAACTATGGCTACACCTTC
.,TRBV9,TRBJ1-3,.,CASSAQGSRSGNLVYF,TGTGCCAGCAGCGCCCAGGGGAGTAGATCTGGAAACTTGGTATATTTT
.,TRBV9,TRBJ2-1,.,CASSPSVGRGRNEQFF,TGTGCCAGCAGCCCTTCGGTGGGCAGGGGTAGAAATGAGCAGTTCTTC
.,TRBV7-9,TRBJ1-4,.,CASSGRGGDEKLFF,TGTGCCAGCAGCGGGAGGGGGGGAGATGAAAAACTGTTTTTT
.,TRBV30,TRBJ1-1,once,CAWSVRRQLNTEAFF,TGTGCCTGGAGCGTCCGGAGACAGTTGAACACTGAAGCTTTCTTT
.,TRBV6-2/TRBV6-3,TRBJ2-3,.,CASSYSMAVKSVGTDTQYF,TGTGCCAGCAGTTACTCGATGGCGGTAAAGAGTGTCGGTACAGATACGCAGTATTTT
TRBD1,TRBV3-1/TRBV3-2,TRBJ1-2,.,CASRGTGRGYTF,TGTGCCAGCAGGGGGACAGGGAGAGGCTACACCTTC
TRBD1,TRBV5-1,TRBJ2-2,.,CASSPPTGTGNTGELFF,TGCGCCAGCAGCCCACCAACCGGGACAGGGAACACCGGGGAGCTGTTTTTT
TRBD1,TRBV5-1,TRBJ1-2,.,CASGDRDYGYTF,TGCGCCAGCGGCGACAGGGACTATGGCTACACCTTC
.,TRBV7-6,TRBJ2-2,.,CASSSGTNTGELFF,TGTGCCAGCAGTTCCGGGACGAACACCGGGGAGCTGTTTTTT
.,TRBV6-1,TRBJ2-1,.,CASSEGVLYNEQFF,TGTGCCAGCAGTGAGGGAGTTTTATACAATGAGCAGTTCTTC
TRBD2,TRBV3-1/TRBV3-2,TRBJ2-7,.,CASSQVSGGTYEQYF,TGTGCCAGCAGCCAAGTAAGCGGGGGGACCTACGAGCAGTACTTC
TRBD1,TRBV6-4,TRBJ1-2,.,CASSDDRVGYTF,TGTGCCAGCAGTGATGACAGGGTCGGCTACACCTTC
.,TRBV19,TRBJ2-2,.,CASSMRGRITGELFF,TGTGCCAGTAGTATGCGGGGTCGGATCACCGGGGAGCTGTTTTTT
TRBD1,TRBV11-3,TRBJ1-1,once,CASSLEGGMNTEAFF,TGTGCCAGCAGCTTAGAAGGGGGCATGAACACTGAAGCTTTCTTT
.,TRBV7-8,TRBJ1-1,.,CASSSNGGTEAFF,TGTGCCAGCAGCTCAAATGGCGGCACTGAAGCTTTCTTT
TRBD1,TRBV19,TRBJ1-5,.,CASSIQGGYGNQPQHF,TGTGCCAGTAGTATACAGGGGGGCTACGGCAATCAGCCCCAGCATTTT
TRBD1,TRBV29-1,TRBJ1-1,.,CSGTGGNTEAFF,TGCAGCGGCACAGGGGGCAACACTGAAGCTTTCTTT
.,TRBV11-2,TRBJ2-3,.,CASSSPAAPDTQYF,TGTGCCAGCAGCTCACCGGCGGCACCAGATACGCAGTATTTT
.,TRBV7-2,TRBJ1-2,.,CASSWPGATRGYTF,TGTGCCAGCAGCTGGCCAGGGGCCACGCGGGGCTACACCTTC
.,TRBV15,TRBJ1-3,.,CATSRDRVAGNTIYF,TGTGCCACCAGCAGAGACAGGGTCGCTGGAAACACCATATATTTT
.,TRBV18,TRBJ1-3,.,CASTSGSSGNTIYF,TGTGCCAGCACCTCCGGGAGCTCTGGAAACACCATATATTTT
.,TRBV3-1/TRBV3-2,TRBJ1-1,.,CASSQESMSEAFF,TGTGCCAGCAGCCAAGAAAGCATGTCTGAAGCTTTCTTT